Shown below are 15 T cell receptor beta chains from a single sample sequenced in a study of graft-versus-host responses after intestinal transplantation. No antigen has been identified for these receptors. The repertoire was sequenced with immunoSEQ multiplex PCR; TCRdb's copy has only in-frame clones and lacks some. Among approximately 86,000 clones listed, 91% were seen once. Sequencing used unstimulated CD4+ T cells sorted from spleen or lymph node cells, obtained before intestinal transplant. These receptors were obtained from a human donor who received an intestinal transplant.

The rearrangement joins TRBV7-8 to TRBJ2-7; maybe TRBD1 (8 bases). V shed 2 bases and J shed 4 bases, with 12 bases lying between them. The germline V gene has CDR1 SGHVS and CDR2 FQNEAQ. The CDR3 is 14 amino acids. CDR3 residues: CASSLTGGGYEQYF. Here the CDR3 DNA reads TGTGCCAGCAGCTTAACAGGGGGGGGGTACGAGCAGTACTTC.

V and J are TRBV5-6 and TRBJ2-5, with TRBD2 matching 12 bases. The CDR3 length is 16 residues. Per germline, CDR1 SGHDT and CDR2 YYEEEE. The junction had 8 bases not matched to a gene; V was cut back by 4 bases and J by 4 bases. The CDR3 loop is CASSGLAGGRGETQYF. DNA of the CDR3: TGTGCCAGCAGCGGGCTAGCGGGGGGGCGAGGAGAGACCCAGTACTTC.

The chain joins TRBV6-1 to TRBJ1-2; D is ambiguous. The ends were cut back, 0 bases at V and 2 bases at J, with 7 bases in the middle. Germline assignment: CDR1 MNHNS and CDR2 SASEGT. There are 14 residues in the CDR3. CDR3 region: CASSEAHLNYGYTF. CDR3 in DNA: TGTGCCAGCAGTGAAGCCCATTTGAACTATGGCTACACCTTC.

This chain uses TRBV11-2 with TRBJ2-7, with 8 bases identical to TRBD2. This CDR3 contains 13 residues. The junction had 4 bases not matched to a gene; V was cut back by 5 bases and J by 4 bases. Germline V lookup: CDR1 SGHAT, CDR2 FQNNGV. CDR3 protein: CASSLGGGYEQYF. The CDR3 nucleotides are TGTGCCAGCAGCCTCGGGGGGGGGTACGAGCAGTACTTC.

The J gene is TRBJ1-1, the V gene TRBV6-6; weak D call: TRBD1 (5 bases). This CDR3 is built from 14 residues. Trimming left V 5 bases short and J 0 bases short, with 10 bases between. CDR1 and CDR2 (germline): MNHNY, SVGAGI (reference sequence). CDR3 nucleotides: TGTGCCAGCAGTAAGACAGCAATGAACACTGAAGCTTTCTTT. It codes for CASSKTAMNTEAFF.

CDR3 loop: CASSLGQTSTNEKLFF. In DNA, the CDR3 is TGCGCCAGCAGCTTGGGACAGACCTCAACTAATGAAAAACTGTTTTTT. The genes are TRBV5-1 and TRBJ1-4; weak D call: TRBD1 (5 bases). CDR1 and CDR2 from the germline V gene are SGHRS and YFSETQ. The CDR3 is made up of 16 amino acids. With 0 bases removed from V and 0 bases from J, the gap between germline ends came to 9 bases.

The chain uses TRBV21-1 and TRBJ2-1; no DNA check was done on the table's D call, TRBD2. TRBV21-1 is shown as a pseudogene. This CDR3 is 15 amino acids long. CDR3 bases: TGTGCCAGCAGCGGGCGGGGGGCCCACTACAATGAGCAGTTCTTC. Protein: CASSGRGAHYNEQFF.

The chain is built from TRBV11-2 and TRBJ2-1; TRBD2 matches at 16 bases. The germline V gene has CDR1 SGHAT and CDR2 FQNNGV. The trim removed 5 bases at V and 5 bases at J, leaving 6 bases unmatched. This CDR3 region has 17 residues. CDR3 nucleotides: TGTGCCAGCAGCGCGAAGGGACTAGCGGGGGGGCACAATGAGCAGTTCTTC. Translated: CASSAKGLAGGHNEQFF.

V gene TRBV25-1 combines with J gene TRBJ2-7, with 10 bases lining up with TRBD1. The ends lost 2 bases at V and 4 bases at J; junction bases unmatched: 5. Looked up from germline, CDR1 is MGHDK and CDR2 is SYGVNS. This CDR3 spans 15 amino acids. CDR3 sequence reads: CASSEVGQGGYEQYF. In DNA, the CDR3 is TGTGCCAGCAGTGAAGTTGGACAGGGGGGGTACGAGCAGTACTTC.

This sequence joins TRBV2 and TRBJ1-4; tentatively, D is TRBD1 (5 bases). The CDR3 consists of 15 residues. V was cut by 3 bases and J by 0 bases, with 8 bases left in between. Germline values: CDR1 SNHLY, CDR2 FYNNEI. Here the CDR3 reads CASSDLGATNEKLFF. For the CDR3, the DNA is TGTGCCAGCAGTGATTTAGGGGCAACTAATGAAAAACTGTTTTTT.

The CDR3 loop reads CASSLARTSGGYEQYF. The DNA of the CDR3 is TGTGCCAGCAGCTTAGCAAGGACTAGCGGGGGCTACGAGCAGTACTTC. This chain connects TRBV7-2 to TRBJ2-7; 13 bases match TRBD2. Germline CDR1 and CDR2: SGHTA and FQGNSA. V dropped 0 bases and J dropped 3; count of bases not matched to a gene: 2. The length of the CDR3 is 16 residues.

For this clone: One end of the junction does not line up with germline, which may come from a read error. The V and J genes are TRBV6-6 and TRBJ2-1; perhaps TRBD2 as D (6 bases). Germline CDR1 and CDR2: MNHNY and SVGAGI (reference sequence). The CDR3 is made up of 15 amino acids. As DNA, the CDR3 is TGTGCCAGCATCCGAGCCCCGACTAGTGGATTACCTATGGTCTTC. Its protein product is CASIRAPTSGLPMVF.

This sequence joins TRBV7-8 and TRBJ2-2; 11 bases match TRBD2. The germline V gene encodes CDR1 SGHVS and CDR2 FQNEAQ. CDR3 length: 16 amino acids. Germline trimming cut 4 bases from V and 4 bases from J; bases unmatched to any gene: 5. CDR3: CASSSWTSGLTGELFF. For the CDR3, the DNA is TGTGCCAGCAGCTCCTGGACTAGCGGGCTCACCGGGGAGCTGTTTTTT.

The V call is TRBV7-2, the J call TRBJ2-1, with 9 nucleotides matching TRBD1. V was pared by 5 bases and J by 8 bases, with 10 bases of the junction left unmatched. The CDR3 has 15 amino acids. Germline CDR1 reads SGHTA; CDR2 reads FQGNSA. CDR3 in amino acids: CASSAGQGGYDEQFF. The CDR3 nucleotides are TGTGCCAGCAGCGCGGGACAGGGTGGTTACGATGAGCAGTTCTTC.

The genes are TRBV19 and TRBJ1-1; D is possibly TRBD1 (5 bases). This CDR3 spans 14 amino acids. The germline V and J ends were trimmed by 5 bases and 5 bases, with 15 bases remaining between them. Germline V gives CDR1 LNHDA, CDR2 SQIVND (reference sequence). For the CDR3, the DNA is TGTGCCAGTAGTGCCGCCGGGGGACGGACTGAAGCTTTCTTT. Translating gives CASSAAGGRTEAFF.